The clone carrying this TCR beta chain was observed at least ten times. What it binds is not known. The read stops 3 residues short of the end of the CDR3; the missing end is completed from the germline J gene. The assay was immunoSEQ multiplex PCR, and TCRdb's table has in-frame clones only and misses some. The sample contains roughly 50,000 clones, none of them singletons. The data are from a study of T cell clonality in common variable immunodeficiency. Study-wide results and caveats: Shared TCRbeta clones were fewer between CVID subjects than controls. CVID subjects showed higher TCRbeta clonality than healthy controls.

Caucasian heritage predominated among both patients and controls. Germline CDR1 is ENHRY and CDR2 is SYGVKD. CDR3 length equals 16 residues. The V gene end was trimmed by 0 bases and the J gene end by 2 bases; junction bases not matched to a gene: 3. This TCR came from a person aged 18 to 70 in good health. Sequencing was performed on peripheral blood mononuclear cells. The chain is built from TRBV10-3 and TRBJ2-3; the match to TRBD2 covers 9 bases. The CDR3 reads CAISESLAGNTDTQYF. CDR3 DNA (partial): TGTGCCATCAGTGAGTCGCTAGCGGGGAACACAGATACG.